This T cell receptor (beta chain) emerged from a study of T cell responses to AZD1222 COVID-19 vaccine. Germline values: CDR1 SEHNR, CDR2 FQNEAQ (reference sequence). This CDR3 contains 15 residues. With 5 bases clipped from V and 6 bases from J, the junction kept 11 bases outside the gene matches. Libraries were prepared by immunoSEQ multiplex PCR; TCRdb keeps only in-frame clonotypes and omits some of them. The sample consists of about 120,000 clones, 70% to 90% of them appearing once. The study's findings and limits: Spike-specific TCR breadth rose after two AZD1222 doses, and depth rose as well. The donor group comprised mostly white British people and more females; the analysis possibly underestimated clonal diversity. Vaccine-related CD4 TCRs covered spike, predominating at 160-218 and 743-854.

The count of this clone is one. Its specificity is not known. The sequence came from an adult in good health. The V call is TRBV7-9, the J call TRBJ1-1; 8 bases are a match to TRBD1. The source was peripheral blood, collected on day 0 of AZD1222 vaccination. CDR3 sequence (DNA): TGTGCCAGCAGCCCTCGGACAGGGCAGCTTCCTGAAGCTTTCTTT. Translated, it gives CASSPRTGQLPEAFF.